The source of this T cell receptor (beta chain) is a study of graft-versus-host responses after intestinal transplantation. Whole-study context: Once they had received anti-thymocyte globulin induction, all recipients took tacrolimus and steroids for around 3 years.

As concerns this clone: Its specificity is not known.

Assay used: immunoSEQ multiplex PCR; TCRdb lists only in-frame clones, some missing. The table shows about 97,000 clones, with roughly 91% occurring only once. The receptor was derived from a human donor who was the organ donor for an intestinal transplant. This material consisted of unstimulated CD4+ T cells sorted from spleen or lymph node cells, taken before transplant.

CDR3 amino acids: CASSLVSGNTEAFF. As DNA, the CDR3 is TGTGCCAGCAGCTTAGTGAGCGGTAACACTGAAGCTTTCTTT. V usage is TRBV7-2 and J usage is TRBJ1-1; D remains ambiguous. The V end was cut by 1 base, the J end by 2 bases, with 8 bases between. This CDR3 has 14 amino acids. Germline CDR1 SGHTA, CDR2 FQGNSA.